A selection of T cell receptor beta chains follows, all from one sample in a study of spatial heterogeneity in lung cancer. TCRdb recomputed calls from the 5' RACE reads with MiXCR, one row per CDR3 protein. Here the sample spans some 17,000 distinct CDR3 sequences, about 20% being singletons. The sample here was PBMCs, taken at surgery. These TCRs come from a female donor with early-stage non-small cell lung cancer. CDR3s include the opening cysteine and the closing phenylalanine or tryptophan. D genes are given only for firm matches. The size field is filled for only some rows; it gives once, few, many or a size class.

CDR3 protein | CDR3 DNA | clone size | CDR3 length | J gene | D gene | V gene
CASSVRPSRGRAPYEQYF | TGTGCCAGCAGCGTCCGCCCTTCTCGCGGGAGGGCCCCCTACGAGCAGTACTTC | many | 18 | TRBJ2-7 | TRBD2 | TRBV9
CASSEGAGATMNTEAFF | TGTGCCAGCAGCGAGGGGGCAGGGGCGACCATGAACACTGAAGCTTTCTTT | - | 17 | TRBJ1-1 | TRBD1 | TRBV5-4
CASSLPGPPTGELFF | TGTGCCAGCAGTTTGCCGGGTCCTCCCACCGGGGAGCTGTTTTTT | many | 15 | TRBJ2-2 | - | TRBV6-6
CASSEWGGRGRTYEQYF | TGTGCCAGCAGTGAGTGGGGGGGTCGGGGACGGACCTACGAGCAGTACTTC | many | 17 | TRBJ2-7 | TRBD2 | TRBV2
CSVLRAGGRTETQYF | TGCAGCGTCCTGCGGGCGGGGGGACGTACAGAGACCCAGTACTTC | medium-sized | 15 | TRBJ2-5 | TRBD2 | TRBV29-1
CASSLGLADNEQFF | TGTGCCAGCAGCCTCGGACTAGCGGATAATGAGCAGTTCTTC | many | 14 | TRBJ2-1 | TRBD2 | TRBV5-5
CASSQARGPGTGELFF | TGTGCCAGCAGCCAAGCTAGAGGGCCGGGCACCGGGGAGCTGTTTTTT | many | 16 | TRBJ2-2 | - | TRBV7-3
CAWSKGLAGLDEQFF | TGTGCCTGGAGTAAGGGACTAGCGGGACTTGATGAGCAGTTCTTC | - | 15 | TRBJ2-1 | TRBD2 | TRBV30
CASRTLHALPKNIQYF | TGTGCCAGCAGAACCCTTCACGCGCTTCCCAAAAACATTCAGTACTTC | few | 16 | TRBJ2-4 | - | TRBV27
CASSLAGGEGAPDTQYF | TGTGCCAGCAGCTTAGCCGGCGGGGAGGGTGCCCCCGATACGCAGTATTTT | - | 17 | TRBJ2-3 | TRBD2 | TRBV7-6
CASSLRHANYGYTF | TGTGCCAGCAGTTTGCGACACGCTAACTATGGCTACACCTTC | - | 14 | TRBJ1-2 | - | TRBV12-3/TRBV12-4
CASSPGRGGETQYF | TGTGCCAGCAGTCCCGGGCGAGGAGGAGAGACCCAGTACTTC | many | 14 | TRBJ2-5 | - | TRBV6-6
CASSFRGLYTDTQYF | TGTGCCAGCAGCTTCAGGGGGCTATACACAGATACGCAGTATTTT | medium-sized | 15 | TRBJ2-3 | TRBD1 | TRBV9
CASSIQLAGGRNEQFF | TGTGCCAGTAGTATCCAGCTAGCGGGAGGCCGCAATGAGCAGTTCTTC | many | 16 | TRBJ2-1 | TRBD2 | TRBV19
CASSQEMALTAKNIQYF | TGCGCCAGCAGCCAAGAAATGGCCCTAACAGCCAAAAACATTCAGTACTTC | - | 17 | TRBJ2-4 | - | TRBV4-1
CASSPPGQGGYEQYF | TGTGCCAGCAGTCCTCCGGGACAGGGGGGGTACGAGCAGTACTTC | many | 15 | TRBJ2-7 | TRBD1 | TRBV28
CASSLYRGSYTEAFF | TGTGCCAGCAGCTTATACAGGGGATCGTACACTGAAGCTTTCTTT | many | 15 | TRBJ1-1 | TRBD1 | TRBV5-5
CASSPPTSGSSKTQYF | TGTGCCAGCAGCCCCCCCACTAGCGGGAGTTCGAAGACCCAGTACTTC | many | 16 | TRBJ2-5 | TRBD2 | TRBV5-4
CASSQFLEVGAFF | TGTGCCAGCAGCCAATTCCTCGAGGTTGGTGCTTTCTTT | medium-sized | 13 | TRBJ1-1 | - | TRBV5-6
CASSPFTDTQYF | TGTGCCAGCAGCCCTTTCACAGATACGCAGTATTTT | many | 12 | TRBJ2-3 | - | TRBV7-2
CASSPTGVEQYF | TGTGCCAGCAGTCCCACAGGGGTCGAGCAGTACTTC | medium-sized | 12 | TRBJ2-7 | TRBD1 | TRBV12-3/TRBV12-4
CASSDWVPAGNTIYF | TGTGCCAGCAGTGACTGGGTACCGGCTGGAAACACCATATATTTT | many | 15 | TRBJ1-3 | - | TRBV6-4
CASSWRAGGAGELFF | TGTGCCAGCAGTTGGCGGGCGGGGGGCGCCGGGGAGCTGTTTTTT | - | 15 | TRBJ2-2 | TRBD2 | TRBV6-5
CASSSFRDRRPDTQYF | TGTGCCAGCAGTTCCTTCCGGGACAGACGCCCAGATACGCAGTATTTT | many | 16 | TRBJ2-3 | TRBD1 | TRBV12-3/TRBV12-4
CASSLATGAYGYTF | TGTGCCAGCAGCTTAGCGACGGGCGCGTATGGCTACACCTTC | many | 14 | TRBJ1-2 | - | TRBV7-9
CAISERPSGGYEQYF | TGTGCCATCAGTGAGAGACCCAGCGGGGGTTACGAGCAGTACTTC | medium-sized | 15 | TRBJ2-7 | TRBD2 | TRBV10-3
CSASGRRTSTDTQYF | TGCAGTGCTAGTGGGCGGCGGACTAGCACAGATACGCAGTATTTT | medium-sized | 15 | TRBJ2-3 | - | TRBV20-1
CASSPSGISYEQYF | TGTGCCAGCAGCCCAAGCGGGATTTCCTACGAGCAGTACTTC | medium-sized | 14 | TRBJ2-7 | TRBD2 | TRBV12-3/TRBV12-4
CASSFGQGTAGELFF | TGTGCCAGCAGTTTCGGACAGGGGACGGCCGGGGAGCTGTTTTTT | - | 15 | TRBJ2-2 | TRBD1 | TRBV27
CASSLDTTDTQYF | TGCGCCAGCAGCCTCGACACCACAGATACGCAGTATTTT | many | 13 | TRBJ2-3 | - | TRBV5-1
CSAPGGGSYGYTF | TGCAGTGCGCCGGGAGGGGGCAGCTATGGCTACACCTTC | - | 13 | TRBJ1-2 | TRBD1 | TRBV20-1
CASSYSLTGGYGTDTQYF | TGTGCCAGCAGTTACTCCTTGACAGGGGGCTACGGCACAGATACGCAGTATTTT | - | 18 | TRBJ2-3 | TRBD1 | TRBV6-5
CASHSGRGYEQYF | TGCGCCAGCCATAGCGGGAGGGGTTACGAGCAGTACTTC | many | 13 | TRBJ2-7 | TRBD2 | TRBV5-1
CSARGPGGNQPQHF | TGCAGTGCTAGGGGACCTGGTGGCAATCAGCCCCAGCATTTT | many | 14 | TRBJ1-5 | - | TRBV20-1
CSAGKTSGSSEQYF | TGCAGTGCTGGGAAGACTAGCGGGAGTTCCGAGCAGTACTTC | medium-sized | 14 | TRBJ2-7 | TRBD2 | TRBV20-1
CASSGGGNSNQPQHF | TGTGCCAGCAGCGGCGGGGGAAATAGCAATCAGCCCCAGCATTTT | many | 15 | TRBJ1-5 | - | TRBV3-1
CASSLGLAGSSYEQYF | TGTGCCAGCAGCTTGGGATTAGCGGGCTCCTCCTACGAGCAGTACTTC | many | 16 | TRBJ2-7 | TRBD2 | TRBV5-4
CASSRTVQETQYF | TGTGCCAGCAGCCGGACAGTACAAGAGACCCAGTACTTC | - | 13 | TRBJ2-5 | - | TRBV14
CASSPFGQKKYQETQYF | TGTGCCAGCAGCCCCTTCGGGCAGAAAAAGTACCAAGAGACCCAGTACTTC | - | 17 | TRBJ2-5 | - | TRBV12-3/TRBV12-4
CASTLLAQETQYF | TGTGCCAGCACCTTACTAGCTCAAGAGACCCAGTACTTC | medium-sized | 13 | TRBJ2-5 | - | TRBV7-2
CSARPAGTTYNEQFF | TGCAGTGCTAGACCGGCGGGGACGACCTACAATGAGCAGTTCTTC | - | 15 | TRBJ2-1 | - | TRBV20-1
CASSFGWEKLFF | TGTGCCAGCAGCTTTGGATGGGAAAAACTGTTTTTT | - | 12 | TRBJ1-4 | - | TRBV11-2
CASRPPGRNYGYTF | TGTGCCAGCAGACCGCCGGGACGGAACTATGGCTACACCTTC | many | 14 | TRBJ1-2 | - | TRBV7-2
CAISAPYQGASYEQYF | TGTGCCATCAGTGCTCCGTATCAGGGGGCTAGCTACGAGCAGTACTTC | - | 16 | TRBJ2-7 | TRBD1 | TRBV10-3
CSATLGGRPGNEQFF | TGCAGCGCCACGCTCGGCGGGAGGCCTGGCAATGAGCAGTTCTTC | many | 15 | TRBJ2-1 | TRBD2 | TRBV29-1
CASSFGEGELFF | TGTGCCAGCAGCTTCGGTGAAGGGGAGCTGTTTTTT | many | 12 | TRBJ2-2 | - | TRBV7-9
CASSPPADRVFKNEQFF | TGTGCCAGCAGCCCGCCCGCCGACAGGGTTTTTAAAAATGAGCAGTTCTTC | many | 17 | TRBJ2-1 | TRBD1 | TRBV7-9
CASSVQGFLPGELFF | TGTGCCAGCAGCGTACAGGGTTTCCTCCCCGGGGAGCTGTTTTTT | medium-sized | 15 | TRBJ2-2 | - | TRBV5-6
CASSIIDRMRGYSNQPQHF | TGTGCCAGTAGTATCATCGACAGGATGAGGGGGTATAGCAATCAGCCCCAGCATTTT | many | 19 | TRBJ1-5 | - | TRBV19
CASSEQGAGEGYGYTF | TGTGCCAGCAGTGAACAAGGCGCAGGAGAAGGCTATGGCTACACCTTC | many | 16 | TRBJ1-2 | - | TRBV6-1
CASSFYSNSRGRGYYEQYF | TGTGCCAGCAGCTTTTATTCTAATTCTCGGGGACGTGGTTACTACGAGCAGTACTTC | few | 19 | TRBJ2-7 | - | TRBV7-9
CAISEQGPGEAFF | TGTGCCATCAGTGAGCAGGGGCCGGGTGAAGCTTTCTTT | many | 13 | TRBJ1-1 | - | TRBV10-3